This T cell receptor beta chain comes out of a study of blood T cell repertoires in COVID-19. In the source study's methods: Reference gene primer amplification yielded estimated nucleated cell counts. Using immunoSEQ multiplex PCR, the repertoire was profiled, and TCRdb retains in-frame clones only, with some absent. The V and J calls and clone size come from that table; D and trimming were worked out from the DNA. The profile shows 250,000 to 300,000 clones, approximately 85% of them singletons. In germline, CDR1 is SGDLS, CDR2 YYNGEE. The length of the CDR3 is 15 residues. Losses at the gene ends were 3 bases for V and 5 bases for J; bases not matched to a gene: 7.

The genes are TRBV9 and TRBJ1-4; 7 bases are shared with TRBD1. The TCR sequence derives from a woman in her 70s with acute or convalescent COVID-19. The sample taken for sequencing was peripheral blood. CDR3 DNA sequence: TGTGCCAGCAGCGCCCAGACAGGGTTCAATGAAAAACTGTTTTTT. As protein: CASSAQTGFNEKLFF.